These T cell receptor beta chains were read from a single sample in a study of T cell responses to AZD1222 COVID-19 vaccine. The assay was immunoSEQ multiplex PCR, and TCRdb's table has in-frame clones only and misses some. Of approximately 130,000 clones listed, around 89% are singletons. Sequenced here: peripheral blood, sampled on day 0 of MenACWY control vaccination. These TCRs come from an adult in good health. Each CDR3 is given with its conserved first and last residue. The D gene is left open where the match is weak. Clone size is shown for a subset of rows, as once, few, many or a class of expanded clone.

J | size | D | V | CDR3 | DNA
TRBJ2-3 | . | . | TRBV24-1 | CATSVGSTDTQYF | TGTGCCACCAGTGTTGGCAGCACAGATACGCAGTATTTT
TRBJ1-6 | . | TRBD1 | TRBV5-1 | CASSPGTGVGSPLHF | TGCGCCAGCAGCCCCGGGACAGGGGTGGGTTCACCCCTCCACTTT
TRBJ2-1 | . | TRBD2 | TRBV6-5 | CASSYASGNYNEQFF | TGTGCCAGCAGTTACGCTAGCGGGAACTACAATGAGCAGTTCTTC
TRBJ1-4 | . | TRBD1 | TRBV30 | CAWSARTGGKLFF | TGTGCCTGGAGTGCCCGGACAGGGGGGAAACTGTTTTTT
TRBJ2-7 | . | TRBD2 | TRBV7-2 | CASRRSGRGYEQYF | TGTGCCAGCAGACGCAGCGGGAGGGGCTACGAGCAGTACTTC
TRBJ2-7 | . | . | TRBV7-2 | CASSPSFSRHYEQYF | TGTGCCAGCAGCCCTAGTTTCTCACGCCACTACGAGCAGTACTTC
TRBJ2-2 | . | . | TRBV28 | CASSLWGSAARELFF | TGTGCCAGCAGTTTGTGGGGGAGTGCGGCCCGGGAGCTGTTTTTT
TRBJ2-1 | . | TRBD2 | TRBV27 | CATVGTSGYEQFF | TGTGCCACCGTAGGGACTAGCGGGTATGAGCAGTTCTTC
TRBJ2-7 | . | . | TRBV29-1 | CSALESPHEQYF | TGCAGCGCTCTGGAGTCCCCCCACGAGCAGTACTTC
TRBJ2-2 | . | . | TRBV7-9 | CASSLIAANTGELFF | TGTGCCAGCAGCTTAATAGCGGCGAACACCGGGGAGCTGTTTTTT
TRBJ2-3 | . | TRBD1 | TRBV4-3 | CASSQDIRGTANTQYF | TGCGCCAGCAGCCAAGATATAAGGGGGACAGCGAATACGCAGTATTTT
TRBJ1-6 | . | . | TRBV5-4 | CASSLDGDTYNSPLHF | TGTGCCAGCAGCTTGGATGGGGACACCTATAATTCACCCCTCCACTTT
TRBJ2-5 | . | . | TRBV24-1 | CATSEPLGPRETQYF | TGTGCCACCAGTGAGCCGCTCGGACCCAGGGAGACCCAGTACTTC
TRBJ1-1 | once | . | TRBV5-1 | CASSLVGLNTEAFF | TGCGCCAGCAGCTTGGTAGGGCTGAACACTGAAGCTTTCTTT
TRBJ1-2 | . | . | TRBV18 | CASSPGASLGYTF | TGTGCCAGCTCACCTGGGGCCTCCCTGGGCTACACCTTC
TRBJ1-1 | . | . | TRBV2 | CASSVVSIMNTEAFF | TGTGCCAGCAGTGTCGTCAGCATCATGAACACTGAAGCTTTCTTT
TRBJ1-6 | . | TRBD1 | TRBV6-5 | CASGGGGNSPLHF | TGTGCCAGCGGAGGGGGCGGGAATTCACCCCTCCACTTT
TRBJ1-6 | . | . | TRBV9 | CASSVWSSYNSPLHF | TGTGCCAGCAGCGTATGGAGCTCCTATAATTCACCCCTCCACTTT
TRBJ1-2 | . | . | TRBV5-1 | CASFNEYGYTF | TGCGCCAGCTTCAACGAGTATGGCTACACCTTC
TRBJ1-2 | once | . | TRBV9 | CASSVSFLEGYTF | TGTGCCAGCAGCGTATCTTTTCTCGAGGGCTACACCTTC
TRBJ2-7 | few | . | TRBV11-2 | CASSLGPSWEQYF | TGTGCCAGCAGCTTAGGTCCGTCGTGGGAGCAGTACTTC
TRBJ2-2 | . | . | TRBV6-5 | CASRPWAVTGELFF | TGTGCCAGCAGGCCATGGGCGGTCACCGGGGAGCTGTTTTTT
TRBJ2-7 | . | . | TRBV6-1 | CASSGPVEGVYAYEQYF | TGTGCCAGCAGTGGCCCGGTCGAGGGGGTATATGCCTACGAGCAGTACTTC
TRBJ2-7 | . | . | TRBV5-1 | CASSLYTGSYEQYF | TGCGCCAGCAGCTTGTATACAGGCTCCTACGAGCAGTACTTC
TRBJ1-1 | . | . | TRBV30 | CAWTSMNTEAFF | TGTGCCTGGACAAGCATGAACACTGAAGCTTTCTTT
TRBJ1-2 | . | TRBD1 | TRBV27 | CASSSAGGPHPLYGYTF | TGTGCCAGCAGTTCAGCAGGGGGCCCACACCCCCTCTATGGCTACACCTTC
TRBJ1-1 | few | . | TRBV3-1/TRBV3-2 | CASSQDLGRTEAFF | TGTGCCAGCAGCCAAGATTTGGGGAGGACTGAAGCTTTCTTT